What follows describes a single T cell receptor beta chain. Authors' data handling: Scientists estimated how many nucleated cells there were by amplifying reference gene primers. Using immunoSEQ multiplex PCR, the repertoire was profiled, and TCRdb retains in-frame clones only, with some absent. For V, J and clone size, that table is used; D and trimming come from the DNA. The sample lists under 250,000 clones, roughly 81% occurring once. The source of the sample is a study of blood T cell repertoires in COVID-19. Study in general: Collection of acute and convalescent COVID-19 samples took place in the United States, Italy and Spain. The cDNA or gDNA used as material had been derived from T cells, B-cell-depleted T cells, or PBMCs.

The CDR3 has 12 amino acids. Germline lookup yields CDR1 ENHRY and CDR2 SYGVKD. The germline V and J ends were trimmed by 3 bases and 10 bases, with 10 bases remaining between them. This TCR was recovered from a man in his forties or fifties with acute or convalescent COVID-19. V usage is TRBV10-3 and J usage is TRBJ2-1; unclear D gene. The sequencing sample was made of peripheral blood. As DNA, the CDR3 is TGTGCCATCAGTGACGAGGTCGGCGAGCAGTTCTTC. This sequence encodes CAISDEVGEQFF.